Sequencing of this T cell receptor beta chain was carried out in a study of T cell repertoires in cytomegalovirus infection (dated by TCRdb to 2018 to 2020). With respect to the entire study: The HLA type of each donor mattered for the analysis, because public TCR beta signatures pointed to carriage of CMV infection along with the matching HLA type. Points the paper makes about the study in general: In the ex vivo response, HLA-C-restricted CMV-specific TCR beta clonotypes were dominant, and in two of eight donors the single most frequent clonotype came from this HLA-C-restricted group. In both this cohort and an independent cohort of some 370 donors, the cumulative frequency of public TCR beta family members distinguished carriers of CMV infection plus the relevant HLA type.

About this clonotype itself: The antigen it recognizes is unknown. No much larger clone exists at a distance of one base, and base qualities are not known.

The sequencing machine was an Illumina HiSeq 1500. TCRdb applied fastp at Q25 and MiXCR to the public reads, then kept only in-frame beta chains. Duplicate CDR3 protein sequences are folded into a single record with the most common DNA and genes. This sample gives about 300,000 distinct CDR3 sequences in total; roughly a tenth of them show up just once. The top ten constitute approximately 2.3% of the sample. Trimming removed 8 bases from V and 6 bases from J; the gene matches leave 12 bases unexplained. The CDR3 goes from the cysteine to the phenylalanine over 14 residues. Only the CDR3 region is kept as DNA, spanning 42 bases read in frame from base 1. The CDR1 and CDR2 encoded by the germline V gene are SQVTM and ANQGSEA.

The clonotype originates from a human donor in good health (CMV status not recorded). Some clones in this sample may be carry-over from other donors' samples. The sequence joins TRBV29-1 to TRBJ1-5, and 8 junctional nucleotides match TRBD1. Sample: PBMCs. The DNA sequence is given as TGCAGCATTTCGCAGGGGGCGCCCGGTCAGCCCCAGCATTTT. It translates to CSISQGAPGQPQHF.